This passage covers 8 T cell receptor beta chains from one sample sequenced in a study of cytomegalovirus exposure and HLA in healthy donors. PCR employed 60 Vbeta and 13 Jbeta primers. Profiling relied on immunoSEQ multiplex PCR, and the TCRdb table lists in-frame clones only, not all of them. The table shows 120,000 or so clones, with more than 65% occurring only once. The sequenced material came from PBMCs. These receptors came from a man aged 18 to 35 in good health and CMV-seropositive.

CDR3 protein: CASSSLWNTEAFF. In nucleotides, the CDR3 is TGTGCCAGCAGCTCATTGTGGAACACTGAAGCTTTCTTT. J is TRBJ1-1 and V is TRBV7-2; D gene unclear. Germline CDR1 is SGHTA and CDR2 is FQGNSA. This CDR3 comprises 13 residues. The germline V and J ends were trimmed by 4 bases and 1 base, with 7 bases remaining between them.

The chain couples TRBV19 to TRBJ2-4; 8 bases align to TRBD1. This CDR3 is built from 14 residues. V trimming: 6 bases; J trimming: 5 bases; junction bases outside the gene matches: 6. Germline-derived CDR1 and CDR2 are LNHDA and SQIVND (reference sequence). This chain's CDR3 is CASSRDRGQNIQYF. Here the CDR3 DNA reads TGTGCCAGTAGCCGTGACAGGGGCCAAAACATTCAGTACTTC. Full variable domain (rest looked up from reference TRBV19 and TRBJ2-4): DGGITQSPKYLFRKEGQNVTLSCEQNLNHDAMYWYRQDPGQGLRLIYYSQIVNDFQKGDIAEGYSVSREKKESFPLTVTSAQKNPTAFYLCASSRDRGQNIQYFGAGTRLSVL.

This rearrangement joins TRBV2 to TRBJ2-5; no reliable D call. The CDR3 is 15 amino acids. Trimming stripped 2 bases from V and 2 bases from J, with 12 bases between. Germline CDR1 and CDR2: SNHLY and FYNNEI. In DNA, the CDR3 is TGTGCCAGCAGTGAACCTACGCAGACACAAGAGACCCAGTACTTC. Amino acid sequence: CASSEPTQTQETQYF.

A word on this clone: The final CDR3 position lacks the conserved phenylalanine or tryptophan, pointing to a likely read error. The CDR3 DNA reads TGTGCCAGCAGCCTATCTAGACAGGGCAGGACTGAAGCTTTCCTT. Translated, it gives CASSLSRQGRTEAFL. The rearrangement links TRBV5-5 to TRBJ1-1; 7 nucleotides line up with TRBD1. Per the germline V gene, CDR1 is SGHKS and CDR2 is YYEKEE (reference sequence). V trimming: 4 bases; J trimming: 5 bases; junction bases outside the gene matches: 11. The CDR3 contains 15 residues.

Here the CDR3 DNA reads TGTGCCAGCAGTTACTCGACAGCCTACGAGCAGTACTTC. It translates to CASSYSTAYEQYF. The chain couples TRBV6-6 to TRBJ2-7; D is possibly TRBD1 (5 bases). V lost 0 bases and J lost 2, with 5 bases in between. This CDR3 has 13 residues. Germline V gene data show CDR1 as MNHNY and CDR2 as SVGAGI (reference sequence).

The rearrangement joins TRBV30 to TRBJ2-4; a weak D match, TRBD1 (6 bases). Trimming pared 0 bases from V and 0 bases from J, leaving 18 bases between. Germline V lookup: CDR1 GTSNPN, CDR2 SVGIG (reference sequence). CDR3 length: 18 amino acids. As DNA, the CDR3 is TGTGCCTGGAGTGTCAACTTAGGGACAACTCTAGCCAAAAACATTCAGTACTTC. It encodes CAWSVNLGTTLAKNIQYF.

This sequence joins TRBV14 and TRBJ1-2, with TRBD1 as a possible D gene (6 bases). Germline V gene lookup returns CDR1 SGHDN and CDR2 FVKESK. Trimming cost V 8 bases and J 2 bases, with 12 bases left between them. The CDR3 is 13 residues long. CDR3 nucleotides: TGTGCCAGCGCGGGGGGCACCAACTATGGCTACACCTTC. This sequence encodes CASAGGTNYGYTF.

CDR3 DNA sequence: TGTGCCAGCAGCTTAGATGAGGTGAACACTGAAGCTTTCTTT. It translates to CASSLDEVNTEAFF. The V and J genes are TRBV7-9 and TRBJ1-1; D remains ambiguous. V lost 1 base, J lost 0 bases, and 6 bases lay in between. The CDR3 totals 14 residues. Germline assignment: CDR1 SEHNR and CDR2 FQNEAQ (reference sequence).